Each of the 23 T cell receptor beta chains below was sequenced from the same sample in a study of blood T cell repertoires in COVID-19. Profiled with immunoSEQ multiplex PCR; TCRdb holds only in-frame clones, not every one. Here the sample spans some 82,000 clones, about 86% being singletons. The sample comprised peripheral blood. These receptors were obtained from a man older than 75 with active or convalescent COVID-19.

This sequence joins TRBV19 and TRBJ1-6; unclear D gene. The CDR3 is 17 amino acids. The V and J ends lost 3 bases and 11 bases respectively, with 23 bases between them. The germline V gene has CDR1 LNHDA and CDR2 SQIVND (reference sequence). The CDR3 protein is CASSINFNRGPGAPLHF. The CDR3 nucleotides are TGTGCCAGTAGTATCAATTTTAATCGGGGTCCTGGGGCACCCCTCCACTTT.

The chain couples TRBV2 to TRBJ2-3; TRBD2 matches at 7 bases. This CDR3 comprises 13 residues. In germline, CDR1 is SNHLY, CDR2 FYNNEI. V lost 6 bases to trimming and J lost 1 base; unmatched junction nucleotides: 1. The CDR3 reads CASRSGGTDTQYF. CDR3 in DNA: TGTGCCAGCAGGAGCGGGGGCACAGATACGCAGTATTTT.

The rearrangement uses TRBV4-1 and TRBJ2-1; D uncertain. The CDR3 has 15 amino acids. Germline loops: CDR1 MGHRA, CDR2 YSYEKL. The ends were cut back, 2 bases at V and 6 bases at J, with 14 bases in the middle. In DNA, the CDR3 is TGCGCCAGCAGCCAATTAACGCGACTTACCAATGAGCAGTTCTTC. Translating it yields CASSQLTRLTNEQFF.

The V gene is TRBV7-2, the J gene TRBJ1-5, with no clear D. Per the germline V gene, CDR1 is SGHTA and CDR2 is FQGNSA. V was trimmed by 1 base and J by 5 bases, leaving 9 bases between them. The CDR3 contains 14 residues. CDR3 in DNA: TGTGCCAGCAGCTTAGGCAGGAATTATCAGCCCCAGCATTTT. Translating it yields CASSLGRNYQPQHF.

Note on this clone: The junction does not match germline at one end; this may be a read error. Other DNA sequences in the sample encode the same CDR3. This chain's CDR3 is CASSTGTSGGTDTQYF. In nucleotides, the CDR3 is TGTGCCAGCAGCACTGGGACTAGCGGGGGGACAGATACACAGTATTTT. The chain combines TRBV5-8 with TRBJ2-3, with 15 bases identical to TRBD2. The CDR3 covers 16 residues. CDR1 and CDR2 from the germline V gene are SGHTS and YDEGEE.

The rearrangement links TRBV4-1 to TRBJ1-6; D uncertain. V shed 5 bases and J shed 7 bases, with 18 bases lying between them. The germline CDR1 and CDR2 sequences are MGHRA and YSYEKL. CDR3 length: 16 residues. The CDR3 protein is CASSLTPGMDNSPLHF. CDR3 sequence (DNA): TGCGCCAGCAGCTTGACCCCGGGAATGGACAATTCACCCCTCCACTTT.

V is TRBV19 and J is TRBJ2-7, with TRBD2 identical over 9 bases. Trimming removed 3 bases from V and 6 bases from J; junction bases left unmatched: 6. This CDR3 region has 14 residues. In germline, CDR1 is LNHDA, CDR2 SQIVND (reference sequence). CDR3 in DNA: TGTGCCAGTAGTATCGGCGGGGGGGCAGGCGAGCAGTACTTC. Protein sequence: CASSIGGGAGEQYF.

This chain links TRBV19 with TRBJ2-1; 11 positions agree with TRBD2. V was pared by 5 bases and J by 8 bases, with 8 bases of the junction left unmatched. This CDR3 is built from 15 residues. Germline loops: CDR1 LNHDA, CDR2 SQIVND (reference sequence). CDR3 DNA: TGTGCCAGTAGTGGTAGCGGGGGGGCCAGTGATGAGCAGTTCTTC. Encoded protein: CASSGSGGASDEQFF.

This chain links TRBV18 with TRBJ1-2; possible D gene TRBD1, 6 bases. Germline CDR1 KGHSH, CDR2 LQKENI. The CDR3 sequence is 14 residues long. The ends were cut back, 5 bases at V and 4 bases at J, with 14 bases in the middle. CDR3 amino acids: CASSGGQASYGYTF. CDR3 nucleotide sequence: TGTGCCAGCTCAGGGGGACAAGCATCCTATGGCTACACCTTC.

This rearrangement joins TRBV7-9 to TRBJ1-1, with a possible D match to TRBD1 (6 bases). Germline CDR1 reads SEHNR; CDR2 reads FQNEAQ (reference sequence). The CDR3 is 11 amino acids. V lost 5 bases and J 9 bases, leaving 10 bases between the germline ends. Here the CDR3 reads CASSQGQKAFF. The CDR3 DNA follows: TGTGCCAGCAGCCAAGGACAGAAAGCTTTCTTT.

This clone occurred a few times. The chain employs TRBV25-1 and TRBJ2-1, with D perhaps matching TRBD2 (6 bases). CDR3 length: 17 residues. V lost 7 bases and J lost 4, with 23 bases in between. CDR1 and CDR2 from the germline V gene are MGHDK and SYGVNS. CDR3 sequence: CASTRGQGIAGYNEQFF. In DNA, the CDR3 is TGTGCCAGCACCCGAGGGCAGGGCATCGCGGGATACAATGAGCAGTTCTTC. Supplemented by reference TRBV25-1 and TRBJ2-1, the full variable domain reads EADIYQTPRYLVIGTGKKITLECSQTMGHDKMYWYQQDPGMELHLIHYSYGVNSTEKGDLSSESTVSRIRTEHFPLTLESARPSHTSQYLCASTRGQGIAGYNEQFFGPGTRLTVL.

This clone is a singleton in its sample. This chain joins TRBV6-5 and TRBJ1-5; TRBD1 is a possible D gene (6 bases). Germline loops: CDR1 MNHEY, CDR2 SVGAGI. V dropped 7 bases and J dropped 5 bases, with 18 bases sitting between them. This CDR3 spans 15 amino acids. The DNA of the CDR3 is TGTGCCAGCACCCCGGAGGGGGGGGGAGATCAGCCCCAGCATTTT. It is translated as CASTPEGGGDQPQHF.

This clone was counted between two and nine times. This rearrangement joins TRBV11-2 to TRBJ2-1; D possibly corresponds to TRBD2 (6 bases). CDR3 size: 15 residues. The germline V and J ends were trimmed by 1 base and 3 bases, with 10 bases remaining between them. Germline CDR1 and CDR2: SGHAT and FQNNGV. The CDR3 sequence is CASSLGGLRYNEQFF. The CDR3 DNA follows: TGTGCCAGCAGCTTAGGGGGACTCCGCTACAATGAGCAGTTCTTC.

The rearrangement joins TRBV6-2 or TRBV6-3 to TRBJ1-2; D might be TRBD1 (6 bases). Trimming removed 2 bases from V and 2 bases from J, with 12 bases in between. CDR1 is MNHEY, CDR2 SVGEGT, per germline. The CDR3 totals 15 residues. The CDR3 DNA is TGTGCCAGCAGTTACGAGGCAGGGGTGAACTATGGCTACACCTTC. It encodes CASSYEAGVNYGYTF.

This chain links TRBV5-1 with TRBJ1-1; D remains unclear. Trimming stripped 5 bases from V and 1 base from J, with 12 bases between. CDR1 is SGHRS, CDR2 YFSETQ, per germline. The CDR3 length is 14 residues. The CDR3 loop reads CASRSPAENTEAFF. CDR3 sequence (DNA): TGCGCCAGCAGATCCCCCGCAGAGAACACTGAAGCTTTCTTT.

The genes are TRBV7-9 and TRBJ1-6; unclear D gene. The length of the CDR3 is 13 residues. Germline loops: CDR1 SEHNR, CDR2 FQNEAQ (reference sequence). Trimming pared 1 base from V and 8 bases from J, leaving 6 bases between. Here the CDR3 reads CASSLVEDSPLHF. The CDR3 DNA reads TGTGCCAGCAGCTTAGTGGAGGATTCACCCCTCCACTTT.

This clone was observed once. The chain carries TRBV6-1 and TRBJ1-5; no clear D gene. The CDR3 is 14 amino acids. Germline CDR1 is MNHNS and CDR2 is SASEGT. Trimming pared 3 bases from V and 1 base from J, leaving 7 bases between. CDR3: CASSDWPSNQPQHF. DNA of the CDR3: TGTGCCAGCAGTGATTGGCCAAGCAATCAGCCCCAGCATTTT.

The chain recombines TRBV7-3 with TRBJ1-1; 10 nucleotides agree with TRBD1. The CDR3 totals 14 residues. Germline V gene data show CDR1 as SGHTA and CDR2 as FQGTGA. V trimming: 0 bases; J trimming: 6 bases; junction bases outside the gene matches: 1. The DNA for the CDR3 is TGTGCCAGCAGCTTAACAGGACAGGGGGCTGAAGCTTTCTTT. Amino acid sequence: CASSLTGQGAEAFF.

The chain is built from TRBV6-1 and TRBJ1-1; D is uncertain. The CDR3 sequence is 12 residues long. Trimming took 2 bases from V and 4 from J, leaving 5 bases between them. Germline assignment: CDR1 MNHNS and CDR2 SASEGT. The DNA of the CDR3 is TGTGCCAGCAGTGAACACGGCACTGAAGCTTTCTTT. Translation gives CASSEHGTEAFF.

The chain employs TRBV20-1 and TRBJ2-7, with 13 bases that match TRBD2. J lost 3 bases, V lost 3 bases, and 11 bases had no gene match. The germline V gene has CDR1 DFQATT and CDR2 SNEGSKA (reference sequence). This CDR3 is built from 17 residues. CDR3 DNA sequence: TGCAGTGCTAGTGGGCGGACCCGGACTAGCGGGAGCTACGAGCAGTACTTC. Residues: CSASGRTRTSGSYEQYF.

The chain joins TRBV10-3 to TRBJ2-7; D is unclear. V lost 0 bases to trimming and J lost 4 bases, with 7 bases between them. In germline, CDR1 is ENHRY, CDR2 SYGVKD. The CDR3 is 13 amino acids. CDR3 amino acids: CAISESNRYEQYF. DNA for the CDR3: TGTGCCATCAGTGAGTCGAACAGATACGAGCAGTACTTC.

A single count supports this clone. The gene calls are TRBV5-1 and TRBJ2-3, with 10 bases matching TRBD2. This CDR3 is 17 amino acids long. With V trimmed by 0 bases and J by 0 bases, 4 bases remained unmatched. The V gene's germline CDR1 is SGHRS and CDR2 YFSETQ. CDR3 nucleotides: TGCGCCAGCAGCTTGGCATTGACTAGCGGGAGCACAGATACGCAGTATTTT. Its translation is CASSLALTSGSTDTQYF.

The gene calls are TRBV6-5 and TRBJ1-4; 7 positions match TRBD1. This CDR3 has 14 amino acids. Germline assignment: CDR1 MNHEY and CDR2 SVGAGI. V shed 4 bases and J 5 bases; nucleotides not matched to a gene: 4. DNA for the CDR3: TGTGCCAGCAGTTCTGACAGGGTAAATGAAAAACTGTTTTTT. Protein sequence: CASSSDRVNEKLFF.